Each of the 14 T cell receptor beta chains below was sequenced from the same sample in a study of blood T cell repertoires in COVID-19. Profiling relied on immunoSEQ multiplex PCR, and the TCRdb table lists in-frame clones only, not all of them. The sample shows about 270,000 clones, 88% of them seen only once. Sequencing was done on a sample of PBMCs or T cells enriched from blood (not recorded which). The receptors derive from a middle-aged woman with acute COVID-19.

The chain couples TRBV7-3 to TRBJ2-3; 9 bases align to TRBD2. Germline V lookup: CDR1 SGHTA, CDR2 FQGTGA. The CDR3 is 15 residues long. V shed 1 base, J shed 6 bases, and the junction held 5 bases outside the gene matches. The CDR3 loop reads CASSLIAGVLDTQYF. In DNA, the CDR3 is TGTGCCAGCAGCTTAATAGCGGGAGTACTGGATACGCAGTATTTT.

This chain uses TRBV6-5 with TRBJ1-3; D remains unclear. Germline V CDR1 and CDR2: MNHEY, SVGAGI. This CDR3 is 12 amino acids long. Trimming took 5 bases from V and 1 from J, leaving 3 bases between them. The CDR3 nucleotides are TGTGCCAGCAGTCCTTCTGGAAACACCATATATTTT. Amino acid sequence: CASSPSGNTIYF.

This chain uses TRBV7-2 with TRBJ1-1; 7 bases agree with TRBD1. Germline CDR1 SGHTA, CDR2 FQGNSA. With V trimmed by 5 bases and J by 4 bases, 10 bases remained unmatched. The CDR3 is 15 residues long. CDR3 loop: CASSVIRDRGTEAFF. CDR3 nucleotides: TGTGCCAGCAGCGTAATCCGGGACAGAGGCACTGAAGCTTTCTTT. Using reference TRBV7-2 and TRBJ1-1 for the parts outside the CDR3, the full variable domain is GAGVSQSPSNKVTEKGKDVELRCDPISGHTALYWYRQSLGQGLEFLIYFQGNSAPDKSGLPSDRFSAERTGGSVSTLTIQRTQQEDSAVYLCASSVIRDRGTEAFFGQGTRLTVV.

This chain links TRBV7-3 with TRBJ2-1; TRBD2 matches at 13 bases. Germline CDR1 is SGHTA and CDR2 is FQGTGA. The CDR3 is made up of 18 amino acids. The junction had 11 bases not matched to a gene; V was cut back by 4 bases and J by 5 bases. The CDR3 nucleotides read TGTGCCAGCAGCTCCACCCCGCCCGGGACTAGCGGGAACAATGAGCAGTTCTTC. This translates into CASSSTPPGTSGNNEQFF.

This clone was recorded once. This chain links TRBV5-5 with TRBJ1-6, with a weak D call TRBD1 (5 bases). Trimming left V 2 bases short and J 13 bases short, with 25 bases between. CDR3 length equals 17 residues. Germline CDR1 SGHKS, CDR2 YYEKEE (reference sequence). CDR3: CASSFEGATPWFSPLHF. The DNA of the CDR3 is TGTGCCAGCAGCTTTGAAGGGGCGACTCCCTGGTTTTCCCCCCTCCACTTT.

This CDR3 reads CSVRGTGNNEQFF. The CDR3 nucleotides are TGCAGCGTGCGGGGGACAGGGAACAATGAGCAGTTCTTC. The J gene is TRBJ2-1, the V gene TRBV29-1; 9 positions agree with TRBD1. The V gene's germline CDR1 is SQVTM and CDR2 ANQGSEA. V lost 6 bases, J lost 5 bases, and 5 bases stayed unmatched. The CDR3 runs 13 residues.

The J gene is TRBJ1-4, the V gene TRBV4-3; TRBD1 matches 9 bases. Trimming at V came to 4 bases and at J to 7 bases, leaving 7 bases not matched to a gene. The CDR3 contains 15 residues. From germline, CDR1 is LGHNA and CDR2 YSLEER. The CDR3 nucleotides are TGCGCCAGCAGCCGATCCGGGACAGGGTTTGAAAAACTGTTTTTT. As protein: CASSRSGTGFEKLFF.

This rearrangement joins TRBV12-1 to TRBJ2-1; the D call of TRBD2 is as the table states it, not checked on the DNA. TRBV12-1 is reported as a pseudogene. The CDR3 totals 21 residues. This chain's CDR3 is CASSFDTGTSGSPDLWNEQFF. The CDR3 bases are TGTGCCAGCAGCTTTGACACCGGGACTAGCGGGAGTCCCGACTTGTGGAATGAGCAGTTCTTC.

This sequence joins TRBV7-9 and TRBJ2-1; 14 bases agree with TRBD2. Trimming took 5 bases from V and 2 from J; bases not matched to a gene: 2. Looked up from germline, CDR1 is SEHNR and CDR2 is FQNEAQ (reference sequence). The CDR3 consists of 16 residues. The CDR3 spells CASSTTSGRAYNEQFF. DNA for the CDR3: TGTGCCAGCAGCACGACTAGCGGGAGGGCCTACAATGAGCAGTTCTTC.

The chain combines TRBV4-1 with TRBJ2-1; tentatively, D is TRBD2 (6 bases). Germline CDR1 MGHRA, CDR2 YSYEKL. The CDR3 sequence is 15 residues long. With 8 bases removed from V and 12 bases from J, the gap between germline ends came to 26 bases. The CDR3 loop is CASAGTSKNLLAQFF. Written as DNA, the CDR3 is TGCGCCAGCGCGGGTACTAGCAAAAACCTTCTTGCGCAGTTCTTC.

The chain employs TRBV15 and TRBJ2-4; maybe TRBD1 (9 bases). V lost 4 bases, J lost 4 bases, and 17 bases lay in between. Germline V lookup: CDR1 LNHNV, CDR2 YYDKDF (reference sequence). The CDR3 has 16 residues. CDR3 protein: CATSTGGGTGKNIQYF. CDR3 in DNA: TGTGCCACCAGCACCGGCGGGGGGACAGGGAAAAACATTCAGTACTTC.

This sequence joins TRBV4-2 and TRBJ1-5; perhaps TRBD1 as D (5 bases). Trimming left V 0 bases short and J 2 bases short, with 8 bases between. Per germline, CDR1 LGHNA and CDR2 YNFKEQ. The CDR3 has 15 residues. CDR3 in DNA: TGTGCCAGCAGCCAAGAGGGCAGGGGCAATCAGCCCCAGCATTTT. Translation: CASSQEGRGNQPQHF.

This clone was picked up one time. The chain uses TRBV10-3 and TRBJ1-2; 10 bases fit TRBD1. The CDR3 consists of 17 residues. The germline V gene encodes CDR1 ENHRY and CDR2 SYGVKD. J lost 0 bases, V lost 4 bases, and 8 bases had no gene match. As DNA, the CDR3 is TGTGCCATCAGTGCCTGGACAGGGGGTTTAGCTAACTATGGCTACACCTTC. Protein product: CAISAWTGGLANYGYTF.

The J gene is TRBJ2-5, the V gene TRBV5-1; possibly TRBD1 for D (6 bases). V was trimmed by 4 bases and J by 0 bases, leaving 10 bases between them. This CDR3 is built from 14 residues. Germline V gene lookup returns CDR1 SGHRS and CDR2 YFSETQ. CDR3 amino acids: CASSVQGYQETQYF. CDR3 nucleotides: TGCGCCAGCAGCGTTCAGGGGTACCAAGAGACCCAGTACTTC.